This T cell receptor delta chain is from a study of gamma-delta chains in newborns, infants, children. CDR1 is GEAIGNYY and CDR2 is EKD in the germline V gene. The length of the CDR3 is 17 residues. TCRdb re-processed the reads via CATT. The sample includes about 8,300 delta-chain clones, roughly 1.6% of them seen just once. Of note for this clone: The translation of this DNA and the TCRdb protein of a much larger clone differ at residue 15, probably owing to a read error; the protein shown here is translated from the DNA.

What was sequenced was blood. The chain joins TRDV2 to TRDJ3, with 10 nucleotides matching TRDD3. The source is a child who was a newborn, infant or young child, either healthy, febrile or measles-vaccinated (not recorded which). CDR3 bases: TGTGCCTGTGACACCGGTGGGGGATACTGGGACACCCGACAGGTGTTTTTC. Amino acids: CACDTGGGYWDTRQVFF.